This entry concerns a single TCR beta chain. The antigen remains undetermined. The sample originates from a study of T cells in localized non-small cell lung cancer. Study conclusions and caveats: Of the top 100 tumor clones, median about 53 were in adjacent lung, some 29 among its top 100. Heterogeneity cannot be ruled out, as sequencing used one tumor region only. With higher T cell density in blood came longer overall survival.

CDR1 and CDR2 (germline): SEHNR, FQNEAQ (reference sequence). Trimming stripped 5 bases from V and 3 bases from J, with 10 bases between. The CDR3 is 14 residues long. Data came from immunoSEQ multiplex PCR; TCRdb stores just in-frame clones and leaves some out. The data contain fewer than 8,000 clones, roughly 92% of them singletons. This receptor was identified in a woman aged 35 to 69 with stage I lung adenocarcinoma. The chain links TRBV7-9 to TRBJ1-4; D gene unclear. Sequences were derived from peripheral blood, sampled before any cancer treatment. The DNA of the CDR3 is TGTGCCAGCAGCCTAATGAACGCTAATGAAAAACTGTTTTTT. This translates into CASSLMNANEKLFF.